This TCR beta chain was profiled in a study of blood T cell repertoires in COVID-19. Here immunoSEQ multiplex PCR was the method, and the copy in TCRdb shows in-frame clones only, minus some. The sample lists roughly 100,000 clones; roughly 80% were seen once. The germline V gene has CDR1 SGHAT and CDR2 FQNNGV. The CDR3 extends over 13 amino acids. J was trimmed by 4 bases and V by 3 bases; bases with no gene match: 0. This clonotype was sampled from a man in his fifties or sixties with active or convalescent COVID-19. The chain carries TRBV11-2 and TRBJ1-1; 9 positions agree with TRBD1. Sequencing was performed on peripheral blood. CDR3 nucleotides: TGTGCCAGCAGCTTGGGACAGGGCACTGAAGCTTTCTTT. It specifies CASSLGQGTEAFF.